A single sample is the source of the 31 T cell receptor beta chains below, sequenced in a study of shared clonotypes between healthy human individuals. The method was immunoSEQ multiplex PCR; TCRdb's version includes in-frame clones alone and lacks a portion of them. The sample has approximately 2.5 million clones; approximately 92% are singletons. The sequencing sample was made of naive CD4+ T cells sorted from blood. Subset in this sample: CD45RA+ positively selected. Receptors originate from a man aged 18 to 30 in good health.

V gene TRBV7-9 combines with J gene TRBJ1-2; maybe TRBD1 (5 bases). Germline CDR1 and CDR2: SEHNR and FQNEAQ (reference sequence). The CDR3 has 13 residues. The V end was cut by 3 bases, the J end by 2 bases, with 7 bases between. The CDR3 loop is CASSFGDNYGYTF. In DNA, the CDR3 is TGTGCCAGCAGCTTTGGGGACAACTATGGCTACACCTTC.

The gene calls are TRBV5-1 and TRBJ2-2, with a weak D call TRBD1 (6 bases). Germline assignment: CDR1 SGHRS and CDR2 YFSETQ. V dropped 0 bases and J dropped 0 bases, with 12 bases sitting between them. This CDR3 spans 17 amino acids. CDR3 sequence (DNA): TGCGCCAGCAGCTTGGGCCAGGGGTTCGCGAACACCGGGGAGCTGTTTTTT. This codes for CASSLGQGFANTGELFF.

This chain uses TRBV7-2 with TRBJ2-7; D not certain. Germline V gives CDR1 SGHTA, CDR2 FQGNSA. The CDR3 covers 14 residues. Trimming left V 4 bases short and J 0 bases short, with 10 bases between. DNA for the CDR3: TGTGCCAGCAGCTCAGGTTCGAGCTCCTACGAGCAGTACTTC. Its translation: CASSSGSSSYEQYF. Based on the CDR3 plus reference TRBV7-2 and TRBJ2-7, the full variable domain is GAGVSQSPSNKVTEKGKDVELRCDPISGHTALYWYRQSLGQGLEFLIYFQGNSAPDKSGLPSDRFSAERTGGSVSTLTIQRTQQEDSAVYLCASSSGSSSYEQYFGPGTRLTVT.

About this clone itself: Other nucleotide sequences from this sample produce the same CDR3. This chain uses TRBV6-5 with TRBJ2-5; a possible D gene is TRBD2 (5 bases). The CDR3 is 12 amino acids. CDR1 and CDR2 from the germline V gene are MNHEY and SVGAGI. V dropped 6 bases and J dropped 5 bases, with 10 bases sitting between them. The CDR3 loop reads CASSRTGETQYF. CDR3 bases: TGTGCCAGCAGCAGGACTGGGGAGACCCAGTACTTC.

In nucleotides, the CDR3 is TGTGCCAGCAGCTTGGGCGACTCCTCCTCCTACGAGCAGTACTTC. It specifies CASSLGDSSSYEQYF. The chain is built from TRBV7-8 and TRBJ2-7, with no clear D. Germline V gene sequence: CDR1 SGHVS, CDR2 FQNEAQ. The CDR3 length is 15 residues. The germline V and J ends were trimmed by 3 bases and 0 bases, with 12 bases remaining between them.

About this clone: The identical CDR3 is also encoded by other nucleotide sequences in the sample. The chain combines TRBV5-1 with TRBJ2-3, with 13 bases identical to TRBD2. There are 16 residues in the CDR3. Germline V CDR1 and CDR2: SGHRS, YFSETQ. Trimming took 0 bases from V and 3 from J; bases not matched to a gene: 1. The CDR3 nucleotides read TGCGCCAGCAGCTTGGGGACTAGCGGGAGAACAGATACGCAGTATTTT. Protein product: CASSLGTSGRTDTQYF.

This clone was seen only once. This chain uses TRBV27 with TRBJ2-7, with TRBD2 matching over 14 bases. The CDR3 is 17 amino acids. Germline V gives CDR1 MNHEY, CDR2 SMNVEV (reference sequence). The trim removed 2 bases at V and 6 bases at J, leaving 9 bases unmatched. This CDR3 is CASSLGSGLAGATEQYF. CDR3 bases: TGTGCCAGCAGTTTAGGTTCGGGACTAGCGGGAGCTACCGAGCAGTACTTC.

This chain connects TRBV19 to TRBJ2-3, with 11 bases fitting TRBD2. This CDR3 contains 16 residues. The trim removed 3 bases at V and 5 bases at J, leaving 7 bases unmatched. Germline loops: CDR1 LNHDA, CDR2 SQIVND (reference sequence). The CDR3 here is CASSIDIAGGLDTQYF. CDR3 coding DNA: TGTGCCAGTAGTATCGACATAGCGGGAGGGTTAGATACGCAGTATTTT.

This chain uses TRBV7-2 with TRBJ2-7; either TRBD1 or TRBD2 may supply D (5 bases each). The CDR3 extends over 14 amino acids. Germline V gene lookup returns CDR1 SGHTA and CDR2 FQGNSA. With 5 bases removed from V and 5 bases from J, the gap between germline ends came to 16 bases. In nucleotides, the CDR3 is TGTGCCAGCAGCCCCCGGTGGGGGTCTGACGAGCAGTACTTC. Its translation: CASSPRWGSDEQYF.

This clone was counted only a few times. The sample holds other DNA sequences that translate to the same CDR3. The chain's CDR3 is CASSPPGQGNYGYTF. The CDR3 DNA is TGTGCCAGCTCACCACCGGGACAGGGGAACTATGGCTACACCTTC. The chain combines TRBV18 with TRBJ1-2; 10 positions match TRBD1. The CDR3 is made up of 15 amino acids. V shed 0 bases, J shed 2 bases, and the junction held 0 bases outside the gene matches. Germline V gives CDR1 KGHSH, CDR2 LQKENI.

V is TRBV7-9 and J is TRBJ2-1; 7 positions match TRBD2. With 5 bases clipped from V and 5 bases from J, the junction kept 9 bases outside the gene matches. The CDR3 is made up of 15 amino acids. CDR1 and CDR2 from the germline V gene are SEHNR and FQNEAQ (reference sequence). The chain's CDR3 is CASSILGTTDNEQFF. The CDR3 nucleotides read TGTGCCAGCAGCATTCTCGGGACTACGGACAATGAGCAGTTCTTC.

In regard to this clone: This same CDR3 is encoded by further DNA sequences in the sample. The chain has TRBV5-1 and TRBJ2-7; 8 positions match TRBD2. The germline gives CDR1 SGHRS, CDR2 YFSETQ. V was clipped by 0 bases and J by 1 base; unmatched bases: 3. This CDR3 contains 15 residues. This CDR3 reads CASSLGASGSYEQYF. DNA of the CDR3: TGCGCCAGCAGCTTGGGGGCTAGCGGGTCCTACGAGCAGTACTTC.

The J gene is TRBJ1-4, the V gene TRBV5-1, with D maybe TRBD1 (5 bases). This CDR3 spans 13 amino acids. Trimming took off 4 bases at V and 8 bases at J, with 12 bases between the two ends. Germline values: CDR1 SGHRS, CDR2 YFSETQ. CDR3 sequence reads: CASSLTVAEKLFF. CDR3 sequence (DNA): TGCGCCAGCAGCCTGACAGTAGCCGAAAAACTGTTTTTT.

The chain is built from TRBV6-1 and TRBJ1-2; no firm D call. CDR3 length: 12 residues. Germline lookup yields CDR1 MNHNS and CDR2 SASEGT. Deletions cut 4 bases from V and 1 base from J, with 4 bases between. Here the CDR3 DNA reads TGTGCCAGCAGTGTGGATAACTATGGCTACACCTTC. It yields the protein CASSVDNYGYTF.

In nucleotides, the CDR3 is TGTGCCAGCAGCGCAATAGGGGACTCCCTGTGGGACGAGCAGTACTTC. This encodes CASSAIGDSLWDEQYF. J is TRBJ2-7 and V is TRBV7-2; TRBD2 is a possible D gene (6 bases). Trimming took off 5 bases at V and 5 bases at J, with 22 bases between the two ends. The CDR3 has 16 residues. The germline gives CDR1 SGHTA, CDR2 FQGNSA.

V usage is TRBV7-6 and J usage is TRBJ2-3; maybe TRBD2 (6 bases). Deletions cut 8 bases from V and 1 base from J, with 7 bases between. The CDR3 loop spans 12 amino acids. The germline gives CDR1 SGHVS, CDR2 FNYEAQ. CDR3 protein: CASSGGTDTQYF. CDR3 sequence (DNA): TGTGCCAGCTCGGGGGGCACAGATACGCAGTATTTT.

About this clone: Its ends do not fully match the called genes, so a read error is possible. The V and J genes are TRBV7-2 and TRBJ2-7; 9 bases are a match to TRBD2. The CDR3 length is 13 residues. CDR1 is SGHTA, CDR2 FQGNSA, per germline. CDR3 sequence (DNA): TGTGCCAGCAGCTTAAAGGCTAGCGGGGTGACGGGCTTC. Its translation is CASSLKASGVTGF.

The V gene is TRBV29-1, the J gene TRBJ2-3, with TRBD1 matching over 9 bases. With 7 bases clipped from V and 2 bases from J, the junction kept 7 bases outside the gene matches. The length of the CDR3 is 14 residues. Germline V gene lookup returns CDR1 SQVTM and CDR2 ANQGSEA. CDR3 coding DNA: TGCAGCGCCGGAGGGACAGGGAACACAGATACGCAGTATTTT. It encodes CSAGGTGNTDTQYF.

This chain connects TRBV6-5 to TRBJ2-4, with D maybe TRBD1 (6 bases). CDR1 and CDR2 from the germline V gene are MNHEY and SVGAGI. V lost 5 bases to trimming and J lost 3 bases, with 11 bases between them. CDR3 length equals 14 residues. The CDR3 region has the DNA TGTGCCAGCAGTCCGACAGGCATCAAAAACATTCAGTACTTC. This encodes CASSPTGIKNIQYF.

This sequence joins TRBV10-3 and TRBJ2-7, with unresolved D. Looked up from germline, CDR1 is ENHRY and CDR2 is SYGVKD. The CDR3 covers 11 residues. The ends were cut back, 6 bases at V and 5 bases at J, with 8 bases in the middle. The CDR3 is CAISVSHEQYF. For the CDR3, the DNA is TGTGCCATCAGCGTCTCTCACGAGCAGTACTTC.

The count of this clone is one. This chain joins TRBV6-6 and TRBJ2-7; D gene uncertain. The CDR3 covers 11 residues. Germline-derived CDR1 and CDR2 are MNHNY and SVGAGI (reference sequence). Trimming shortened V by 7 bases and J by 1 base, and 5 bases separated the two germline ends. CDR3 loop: CASTESYEQYF. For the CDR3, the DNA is TGTGCCAGCACGGAGTCCTACGAGCAGTACTTC.

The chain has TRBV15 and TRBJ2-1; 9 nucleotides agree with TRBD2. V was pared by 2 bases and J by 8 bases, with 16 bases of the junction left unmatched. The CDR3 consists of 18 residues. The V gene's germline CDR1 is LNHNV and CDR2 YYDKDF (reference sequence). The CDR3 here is CATSRKLLAGVSLDEQFF. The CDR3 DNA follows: TGTGCCACCAGCAGAAAACTCTTAGCGGGAGTTTCCCTTGATGAGCAGTTCTTC.

DNA for the CDR3: TGTGCCAGCAGTGCACTAGCGGGGGTATCCGGCTCTAAGGACGAGCAGTACTTC. This gives the protein CASSALAGVSGSKDEQYF. The J gene is TRBJ2-7, the V gene TRBV2; 11 bases agree with TRBD2. The ends lost 4 bases at V and 5 bases at J; junction bases unmatched: 16. The germline V gene encodes CDR1 SNHLY and CDR2 FYNNEI. This CDR3 is built from 18 residues.

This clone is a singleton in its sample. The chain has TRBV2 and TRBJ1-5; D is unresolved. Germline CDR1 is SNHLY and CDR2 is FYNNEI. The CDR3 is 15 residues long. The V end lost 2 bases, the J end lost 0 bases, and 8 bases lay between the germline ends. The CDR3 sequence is CASSESGYSNQPQHF. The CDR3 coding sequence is TGTGCCAGCAGTGAATCCGGCTATAGCAATCAGCCCCAGCATTTT. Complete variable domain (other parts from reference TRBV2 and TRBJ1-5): EPEVTQTPSHQVTQMGQEVILRCVPISNHLYFYWYRQILGQKVEFLVSFYNNEISEKSEIFDDQFSVERPDGSNFTLKIRSTKLEDSAMYFCASSESGYSNQPQHFGDGTRLSIL.

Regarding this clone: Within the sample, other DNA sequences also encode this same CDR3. CDR3 sequence: CASSILGGSYEQYF. CDR3 sequence (DNA): TGTGCCAGTAGTATCCTCGGGGGTTCCTACGAGCAGTACTTC. The V and J genes are TRBV19 and TRBJ2-7; tentatively, D is TRBD2 (6 bases). Per the germline V gene, CDR1 is LNHDA and CDR2 is SQIVND (reference sequence). The CDR3 covers 14 residues. The V end lost 3 bases, the J end lost 1 base, and 10 bases lay between the germline ends.

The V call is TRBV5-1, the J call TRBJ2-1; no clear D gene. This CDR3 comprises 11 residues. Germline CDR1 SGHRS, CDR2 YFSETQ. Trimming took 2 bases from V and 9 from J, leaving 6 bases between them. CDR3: CASSFRGEQFF. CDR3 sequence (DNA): TGCGCCAGCAGCTTCCGCGGTGAGCAGTTCTTC. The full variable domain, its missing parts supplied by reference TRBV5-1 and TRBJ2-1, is KAGVTQTPRYLIKTRGQQVTLSCSPISGHRSVSWYQQTPGQGLQFLFEYFSETQRNKGNFPGRFSGRQFSNSRSEMNVSTLELGDSALYLCASSFRGEQFFGPGTRLTVL.

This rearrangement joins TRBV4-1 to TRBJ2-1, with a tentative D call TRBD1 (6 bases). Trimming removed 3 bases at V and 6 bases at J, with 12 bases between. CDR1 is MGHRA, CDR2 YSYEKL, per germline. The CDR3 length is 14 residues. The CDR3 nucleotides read TGCGCCAGCAGCCAGGGGGCCCGTCCCAATGAGCAGTTCTTC. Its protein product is CASSQGARPNEQFF.

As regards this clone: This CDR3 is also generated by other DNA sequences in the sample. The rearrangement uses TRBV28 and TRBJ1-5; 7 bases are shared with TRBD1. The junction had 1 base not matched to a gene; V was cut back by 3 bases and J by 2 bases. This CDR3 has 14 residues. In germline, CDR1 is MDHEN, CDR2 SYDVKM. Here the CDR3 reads CASSFGTGNQPQHF. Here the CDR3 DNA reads TGTGCCAGCAGTTTTGGGACAGGCAATCAGCCCCAGCATTTT. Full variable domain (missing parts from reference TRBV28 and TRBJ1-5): DVKVTQSSRYLVKRTGEKVFLECVQDMDHENMFWYRQDPGLGLRLIYFSYDVKMKEKGDIPEGYSVSREKKERFSLILESASTNQTSMYLCASSFGTGNQPQHFGDGTRLSIL.

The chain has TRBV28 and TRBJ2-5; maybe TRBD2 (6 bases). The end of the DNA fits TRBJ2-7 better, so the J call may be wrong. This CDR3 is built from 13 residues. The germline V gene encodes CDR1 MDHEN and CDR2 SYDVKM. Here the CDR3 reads CASSLEGTYEQYF. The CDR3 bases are TGTGCCAGCAGTTTGGAGGGAACCTACGAGCAGTACTTC.

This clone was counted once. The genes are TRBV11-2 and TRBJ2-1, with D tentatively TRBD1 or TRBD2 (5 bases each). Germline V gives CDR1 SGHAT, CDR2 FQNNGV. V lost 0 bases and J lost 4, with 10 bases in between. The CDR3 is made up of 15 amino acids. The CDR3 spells CASSLEGEPYNEQFF. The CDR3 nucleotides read TGTGCCAGCAGCTTAGAGGGGGAGCCATACAATGAGCAGTTCTTC.

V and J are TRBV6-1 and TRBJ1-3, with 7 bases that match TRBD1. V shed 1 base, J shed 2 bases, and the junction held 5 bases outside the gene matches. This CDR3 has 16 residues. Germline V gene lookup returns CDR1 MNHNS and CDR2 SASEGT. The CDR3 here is CASSEGRQGAGNTIYF. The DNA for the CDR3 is TGTGCCAGCAGTGAAGGGCGGCAGGGGGCTGGAAACACCATATATTTT.